The clone carrying this TCR beta chain was detected many times. Its specificity is unknown. For blood RNA, unsorted whole blood served as the source, and germline DNA was extracted too. They drew roughly 3.9 milliliters of peripheral blood before surgery. The data stem from a study of tumor-infiltrating lymphocytes in primary liver carcinoma. The junction had 6 bases not matched to a gene; V was cut back by 3 bases and J by 0 bases. CDR3 size: 17 residues. Germline lookup yields CDR1 SGHAT and CDR2 FQNNGV. Points from the study as a whole: Blood trailed tumors significantly in top-250-clone fraction (p = 0.039).

A constant-region primer primed TCR beta cDNA synthesis from about 550 ng of total RNA. Construction of TCR beta libraries relied on three successive nested multiplex PCR rounds employing slightly modified ARM-PCR. PCR rounds one and two used TRBV1-TRBV30 forward primers with a C-beta reverse primer for approximately 11 cycles each. TCRdb used MiXCR to reprocess the multiplex PCR reads, holding one entry per CDR3 protein. The sample has fewer than 350,000 distinct CDR3 sequences, approximately 65% seen once. The source material was peripheral blood. The gene calls are TRBV11-2 and TRBJ2-3, with TRBD2 identical over 10 bases. The sequence derives from a man aged 35 to 55 with primary liver carcinoma and hepatitis B virus infection. CDR3 nucleotide sequence: TGTGCCAGCAGCTTTCCTTATAGCGGGAGGAGCACAGATACGCAGTATTTT. Translation: CASSFPYSGRSTDTQYF.